A selection of T cell receptor beta chains follows, all from one sample in a study of blood T cell repertoires in COVID-19. Measured with immunoSEQ multiplex PCR; TCRdb has only the in-frame clones, and not every one. The data show 95,000 to 150,000 clones, with roughly 85% seen just once and around 25% held by the top ten. The sample taken for sequencing was peripheral blood. The receptors derive from a human donor in a cohort sampled during active COVID-19. The CDR3 runs from the conserved cysteine through the conserved F or W. Fields, in order: clone size, V gene, J gene, D gene, CDR3 DNA, CDR3 protein. The D gene is left open where the match is weak. Some rows mark clone size as missing; the rest say once, few, many or name a class of expanded clone.

>-|TRBV19|TRBJ1-1|TRBD1
TGTGCCAGTAGTATGGACGCCAGGGGGTTGAACACTGAAGCTTTCTTT
CASSMDARGLNTEAFF
>-|TRBV7-8|TRBJ2-7|TRBD1
TGTGCCAGCAGCCGATGGACAGGTGGTAACGAGCAGTACTTC
CASSRWTGGNEQYF
>-|TRBV4-1|TRBJ2-1|-
TGCGCCAGCAGCCAAGACGTGTTCTCCTACAATGAGCAGTTCTTC
CASSQDVFSYNEQFF
>once|TRBV7-3|TRBJ2-3|-
TGTGCCAGCAGCCCGGGCCTCCAGGGGACAGATACGCAGTATTTT
CASSPGLQGTDTQYF
>-|TRBV19|TRBJ1-1|TRBD1
TGTGCCAGTAGTCCCCGACAGGGGTGGAACACTGAAGCTTTCTTT
CASSPRQGWNTEAFF
>-|TRBV5-4|TRBJ2-1|TRBD2
TGTGCCAGCAGCCGGGGGGGCGCGGGATACAATGAGCAGTTCTTC
CASSRGGAGYNEQFF
>-|TRBV25-1|TRBJ1-2|-
TGTGCCAGCAGTGGACCGACAGGACCCTATGGCTACACCTTC
CASSGPTGPYGYTF
>-|TRBV28|TRBJ2-3|-
TGTGCCAGCAGTCAACCGGGACTTGCCCGAGATACGCAGTATTTT
CASSQPGLARDTQYF
>-|TRBV28|TRBJ1-1|-
TGTGCCAGCACAAGGGGGACTGAAGCTTTCTTT
CASTRGTEAFF
>-|TRBV7-9|TRBJ1-1|TRBD1
TGTGCCAGCAGCCCCATGGGGACAGGGGGCTTCGCTGAAGCTTTCTTT
CASSPMGTGGFAEAFF
>-|TRBV10-3|TRBJ2-2|-
TGTGCCATCTCTGAACGTCCAGGACTACTCAACACCGGGGAGCTGTTTTTT
CAISERPGLLNTGELFF
>once|TRBV27|TRBJ1-1|-
TGTGCCAGCAGTTTACTTTGGACTCCAAGATTTTACACTGAAGCTTTCTTT
CASSLLWTPRFYTEAFF
>few|TRBV19|TRBJ1-2|TRBD1
TGTGCCAGTAGCCTTCTTTCTCCGGGACAGGGGAATGGCTACACCTTC
CASSLLSPGQGNGYTF
>-|TRBV12-5|TRBJ2-3|-
TGTGCTAGTGGTTTGAGCGGGACAGATACGCAGTATTTT
CASGLSGTDTQYF
>few|TRBV30|TRBJ2-1|TRBD2
TGTGCCTGGAGTAGGCTAGCGGGAGCCGATGAGCAGTTCTTC
CAWSRLAGADEQFF
>-|TRBV9|TRBJ2-2|TRBD1
TGTGCCAGCAGCGTAAGGGGTTCAGGGACAGGGGACACCGGGGAGCTGTTTTTT
CASSVRGSGTGDTGELFF
>-|TRBV2|TRBJ1-2|-
TGTGCCAGCAGTGAAGCCCGGGGGTGGGATGGCTACACCTTC
CASSEARGWDGYTF
>-|TRBV15|TRBJ1-1|-
TGTGCCACCAGCCCACCTCGTCGGGTGGCTGAAGCTTTCTTT
CATSPPRRVAEAFF
>-|TRBV7-9|TRBJ1-1|-
TGTGCCAGCAGCTTAAGCCAGGGGACTGAAGCTTTCTTT
CASSLSQGTEAFF
>once|TRBV6-5|TRBJ2-7|TRBD1
TGTGCCAGCAGTACTCCGGGACAGGGAATTTACGAGCAGTACTTC
CASSTPGQGIYEQYF
>-|TRBV5-1|TRBJ2-7|-
TGCGCCAGCAGCTTGGGAGCGGTAGGGAAGGACGAGCAGTACTTC
CASSLGAVGKDEQYF
>-|TRBV28|TRBJ2-4|-
TGTGCCAGCAGTTTACACGGCATTCAGTACTTC
CASSLHGIQYF
>-|TRBV6-2/TRBV6-3|TRBJ2-3|TRBD2
TGTGCCAGCAGTTACCCCCAGCGGGGGGCCTTTATCACAGATACGCAGTATTTT
CASSYPQRGAFITDTQYF
>-|TRBV6-2/TRBV6-3|TRBJ2-7|-
TGTGCCAGCAGTTTCACAGGGTCCTACGAGCAGTACTTC
CASSFTGSYEQYF
>-|TRBV18|TRBJ2-7|-
TGTGCCAGCTCACCAGGCAGCTACGAGCAGTACTTC
CASSPGSYEQYF
>-|TRBV11-2|TRBJ2-3|TRBD2
TGTGCCAGCAGCTTAGCGGGGACTAGCGGGAGCACAGATACGCAGTATTTT
CASSLAGTSGSTDTQYF
>-|TRBV9|TRBJ1-5|TRBD1
TGTGCCAGCAGCCAAGGACAGGCTAGCAATCAGCCCCAGCATTTT
CASSQGQASNQPQHF
>-|TRBV6-6|TRBJ1-2|TRBD1
TGTGCCAGCATCGCCGGAAATCGGGGACAGGGTCATGGCTACACCTTC
CASIAGNRGQGHGYTF
>few|TRBV10-3|TRBJ1-2|TRBD1
TGTGCCATATGGGACAGTCCTAACTATGGCTACACCTTC
CAIWDSPNYGYTF
>-|TRBV7-9|TRBJ2-1|-
TGTGCCAGCTTTGGGCGGGGCCCCTACAATGAGCAGTTCTTC
CASFGRGPYNEQFF
>-|TRBV11-2|TRBJ2-1|TRBD2
TGTGCCAGCAGCTTATCGTCTAGCGGGAGCGGTTCCGTCTATGAGCAGTTCTTC
CASSLSSSGSGSVYEQFF
>once|TRBV6-5|TRBJ2-5|-
TGTGCCAGCAGTAGCGGGCAACTGGGAGAGACCCAGTACTTC
CASSSGQLGETQYF
>-|TRBV4-1|TRBJ2-5|-
TGCGCCAGCAGCCACCTCAACTCGGGGAGGGAGACCCAGTACTTC
CASSHLNSGRETQYF
>-|TRBV3-1/TRBV3-2|TRBJ2-5|TRBD2
TGTGCCAGCAGCCAGGATCTAGCGGGAGGGGTCCAAGAGACCCAGTACTTC
CASSQDLAGGVQETQYF
>-|TRBV29-1|TRBJ2-1|-
TGCAGCGTTGATTCAGCAGGGGTGAATGAGCAGTTCTTC
CSVDSAGVNEQFF
>-|TRBV7-3|TRBJ1-1|-
TGTGCCAGCAGCTTAGGGGGCACCACTGAAGCTTTCTTT
CASSLGGTTEAFF
>-|TRBV18|TRBJ2-2|TRBD1
TGTGCCAGCTCACCAGGGACAGGCGGCGGAAACGGGGAGCTGTTTTTT
CASSPGTGGGNGELFF
>-|TRBV7-3|TRBJ1-3|-
TGTGCCAGCAGTCCTGCCAGGGGTCCAGGAAACACCATATATTTT
CASSPARGPGNTIYF
>-|TRBV27|TRBJ1-1|-
TGTGCCAGCAGTTCTCGGCACGACATGAACACTGAAGCTTTCTTT
CASSSRHDMNTEAFF
>-|TRBV28|TRBJ1-2|TRBD1
TGTGCCAGCAGTTTTGGGTACAGGGGTCGAAACTATGGCTACACCTTC
CASSFGYRGRNYGYTF
>-|TRBV7-2|TRBJ1-2|TRBD1
TGTGCCAGCAGCTTACTTGGTCAGGGGGTCGGCTACACCTTC
CASSLLGQGVGYTF
>many|TRBV19|TRBJ1-5|-
TGTGCCAGTAGTCCTTGGACTGGTAGCAATCAGCCCCAGCATTTT
CASSPWTGSNQPQHF
>-|TRBV7-8|TRBJ2-7|-
TGTGCCAGCAGCTTCAGGGGTGGGAACCCCTACGAGCAGTACTTC
CASSFRGGNPYEQYF
>once|TRBV18|TRBJ2-2|-
TGTGCCAGCTCACCGGGGACACAAGCGAACACCGGGGAGCTGTTTTTT
CASSPGTQANTGELFF
>-|TRBV27|TRBJ2-7|-
TGTGCCAGCAGTTTACCCAGGGGCGAGCAGTACTTC
CASSLPRGEQYF
>-|TRBV15|TRBJ2-2|-
TGTGCCACCAGCAGAGAGAAGGGGCCGTACACCGGGGAGCTGTTTTTT
CATSREKGPYTGELFF
>-|TRBV5-1|TRBJ2-1|TRBD2
TGCGCCAGCAGCCAGATCATAGCGGGGGGTTACAATGAGCAGTTCTTC
CASSQIIAGGYNEQFF